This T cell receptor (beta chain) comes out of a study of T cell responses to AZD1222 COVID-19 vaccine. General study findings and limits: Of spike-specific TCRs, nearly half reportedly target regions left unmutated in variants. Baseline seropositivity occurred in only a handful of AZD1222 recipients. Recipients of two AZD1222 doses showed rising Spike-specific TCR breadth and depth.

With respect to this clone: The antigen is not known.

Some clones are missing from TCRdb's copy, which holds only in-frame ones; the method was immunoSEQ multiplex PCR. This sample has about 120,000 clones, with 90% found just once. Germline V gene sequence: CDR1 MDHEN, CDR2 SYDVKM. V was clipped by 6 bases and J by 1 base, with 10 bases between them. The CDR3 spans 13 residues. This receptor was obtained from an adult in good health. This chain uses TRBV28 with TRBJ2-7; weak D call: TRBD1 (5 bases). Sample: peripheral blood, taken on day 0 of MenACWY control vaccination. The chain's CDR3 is CASSPAGSYEQYF. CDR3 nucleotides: TGTGCCAGCAGCCCTGCAGGGTCCTACGAGCAGTACTTC.